The 18 T cell receptor beta chains given below trace back to one sample, sequenced in a study of cytotoxic CD8 clonotypes in ibrutinib-treated CLL (dated by TCRdb to the early 2020s). The library was prepared using the immunoSEQ multiplex PCR assay. The table was pulled from immuneACCESS by TCRdb, which kept in-frame rearrangements only. Such tables lose some clones; where checked, under half of the loss comes from unresolved V genes, and the rest has no known cause. This sample holds about 30,000 clones; 45% to 65% were observed only once. Roughly 5.1% of the sample is taken by the ten largest. The specimen was PBMCs, collected before ibrutinib treatment. Source of these receptors: a human donor with chronic lymphocytic leukemia.

A few counts support this clone. V gene TRBV7-9 combines with J gene TRBJ1-4; the D gene is possibly TRBD1 (5 bases). Germline V CDR1 and CDR2: SEHNR, FQNEAQ (reference sequence). The CDR3 length is 14 residues. The V gene lost 1 base and the J gene lost 7 bases, with 10 bases spanning the gap. The DNA for the CDR3 is TGTGCCAGCAGCTTAGAGCAGGGCCGTGAAAAACTGTTTTTT. Translation: CASSLEQGREKLFF.

J is TRBJ1-1 and V is TRBV7-3; TRBD1 matches 8 bases. V lost 5 bases and J lost 1; bases outside the gene matches: 9. The CDR3 is made up of 16 amino acids. Looked up from germline, CDR1 is SGHTA and CDR2 is FQGTGA. The CDR3 coding sequence is TGTGCCAGCAGCCAGAGACCGGGACAGGCGAACACTGAAGCTTTCTTT. Translated, it gives CASSQRPGQANTEAFF. Together with reference TRBV7-3 and TRBJ1-1, the CDR3 gives the full variable domain: GAGVSQTPSNKVTEKGKYVELRCDPISGHTALYWYRQSLGQGPEFLIYFQGTGAADDSGLPNDRFFAVRPEGSVSTLKIQRTERGDSAVYLCASSQRPGQANTEAFFGQGTRLTVV.

This clone was recorded a few times. The chain is built from TRBV10-3 and TRBJ2-7; D possibly matches TRBD1 or TRBD2 (5 bases each). This CDR3 is 16 amino acids long. The V end was cut by 10 bases, the J end by 3 bases, with 25 bases between. Germline-derived CDR1 and CDR2 are ENHRY and SYGVKD. CDR3 loop: CATSGRGGLKHYEQYF. CDR3 DNA sequence: TGTGCCACATCCGGTAGGGGCGGACTCAAACACTACGAGCAGTACTTC.

This rearrangement joins TRBV7-2 to TRBJ1-2; 7 bases are shared with TRBD1. The CDR3 is 18 residues long. The ends lost 10 bases at V and 4 bases at J; junction bases unmatched: 24. From germline, CDR1 is SGHTA and CDR2 FQGNSA. The CDR3 protein is CAIFGRDRPDQSSYGYTF. In nucleotides, the CDR3 is TGTGCCATCTTCGGTAGGGACAGACCAGATCAATCCAGCTATGGCTACACCTTC.

The gene calls are TRBV10-2 and TRBJ2-4, with D unclear. Germline V gene sequence: CDR1 WSHSY, CDR2 SAAADI. This CDR3 region has 16 residues. With 3 bases removed from V and 1 base from J, the gap between germline ends came to 13 bases. The CDR3 sequence is CASSDLGVMAKNIQYF. DNA for the CDR3: TGCGCCAGCAGTGACTTAGGAGTTATGGCCAAAAACATTCAGTACTTC.

The chain has TRBV7-2 and TRBJ1-2, with 7 bases that match TRBD1. Germline CDR1 reads SGHTA; CDR2 reads FQGNSA. The CDR3 length is 15 residues. The junction had 7 bases not matched to a gene; V was cut back by 3 bases and J by 3 bases. CDR3 coding DNA: TGTGCCAGCAGCTTCCACAGGGGAATGGACTATGGCTACACCTTC. It translates to CASSFHRGMDYGYTF. Together with reference TRBV7-2 and TRBJ1-2, the CDR3 gives the full variable domain: GAGVSQSPSNKVTEKGKDVELRCDPISGHTALYWYRQSLGQGLEFLIYFQGNSAPDKSGLPSDRFSAERTGGSVSTLTIQRTQQEDSAVYLCASSFHRGMDYGYTFGSGTRLTVV.

The chain employs TRBV7-9 and TRBJ2-7, with a weak D call TRBD2 (5 bases). CDR3 length equals 14 residues. CDR1 SEHNR and CDR2 FQNEAQ come from the germline V gene (reference sequence). V dropped 3 bases and J dropped 2 bases, with 11 bases sitting between them. The CDR3 coding sequence is TGTGCCAGCAGCTTTGCGGGTTGGCCCTACGAGCAGTACTTC. Encoded protein: CASSFAGWPYEQYF.

V usage is TRBV5-1 and J usage is TRBJ2-7; 7 nucleotides line up with TRBD1. Germline assignment: CDR1 SGHRS and CDR2 YFSETQ. The V segment lost 5 bases and the J segment 0 bases; nucleotides outside the gene matches: 2. CDR3 length: 13 residues. The CDR3 nucleotides are TGCGCCAGCAGGGCAGGGGGCTCCTACGAGCAGTACTTC. Amino acid sequence: CASRAGGSYEQYF.

This clone showed up just a few times. This chain joins TRBV19 and TRBJ2-7; TRBD2 matches at 7 bases. CDR1 LNHDA and CDR2 SQIVND come from the germline V gene (reference sequence). The CDR3 totals 14 residues. After removal of 3 bases from V and 2 bases from J, the junction contained 4 bases not matched to a gene. CDR3 loop: CASSMGGEAYEQYF. CDR3 sequence (DNA): TGTGCCAGTAGTATGGGAGGGGAAGCCTACGAGCAGTACTTC.

This clone occurred a few times. The V call is TRBV10-3, the J call TRBJ2-2; 8 nucleotides align to TRBD1. This CDR3 has 14 amino acids. Losses at the gene ends were 6 bases for V and 1 base for J; bases not matched to a gene: 1. Germline V gives CDR1 ENHRY, CDR2 SYGVKD. The CDR3 DNA is TGTGCCATCAGGGGGACAGGGAACACCGGGGAGCTGTTTTTT. This gives the protein CAIRGTGNTGELFF.

This chain joins TRBV19 and TRBJ1-2; D may be TRBD1 (5 bases). Germline CDR1 reads LNHDA; CDR2 reads SQIVND (reference sequence). This CDR3 has 13 amino acids. V was clipped by 4 bases and J by 8 bases, with 14 bases between them. Here the CDR3 DNA reads TGTGCCAGTAGTAAGGGGCCACAAATCGGCTACACCTTC. Protein product: CASSKGPQIGYTF.

This sequence joins TRBV7-2 and TRBJ1-5, with D unresolved. Trimming removed 5 bases at V and 4 bases at J, with 12 bases between. Germline CDR1 is SGHTA and CDR2 is FQGNSA. CDR3 length equals 14 residues. The CDR3 DNA reads as TGTGCCAGCAGCGGCCGCGGGCAGAATCAGCCCCAGCATTTT. This translates into CASSGRGQNQPQHF. Together with reference TRBV7-2 and TRBJ1-5, the CDR3 gives the full variable domain: GAGVSQSPSNKVTEKGKDVELRCDPISGHTALYWYRQSLGQGLEFLIYFQGNSAPDKSGLPSDRFSAERTGGSVSTLTIQRTQQEDSAVYLCASSGRGQNQPQHFGDGTRLSIL.

The chain combines TRBV5-1 with TRBJ1-4, with D hard to call. Looked up from germline, CDR1 is SGHRS and CDR2 is YFSETQ. Trimming shortened V by 0 bases and J by 4 bases, and 10 bases separated the two germline ends. The CDR3 runs to 15 residues. The CDR3 bases are TGCGCCAGCAGCTTGGACGGACGGATTAATGAAAAACTGTTTTTT. This sequence encodes CASSLDGRINEKLFF.

This clone is labeled as medium-sized. The genes are TRBV28 and TRBJ2-4; D possibly corresponds to TRBD2 (6 bases). CDR3 length: 14 amino acids. The V gene's germline CDR1 is MDHEN and CDR2 SYDVKM. Trimming removed 7 bases at V and 1 base at J, with 11 bases between. In nucleotides, the CDR3 is TGTGCCAGCATGTTCGGAGGGGCCAAAAACATTCAGTACTTC. Its protein is CASMFGGAKNIQYF.

This clone was picked up one time. This rearrangement joins TRBV7-2 to TRBJ2-3; TRBD2 aligns across 11 bases. V was clipped by 5 bases and J by 2 bases; unmatched bases: 12. This CDR3 comprises 18 residues. CDR1 SGHTA and CDR2 FQGNSA come from the germline V gene. This chain's CDR3 is CTSSHWTSGWLYTDTQYF. DNA for the CDR3: TGTACCAGCAGCCATTGGACTAGCGGGTGGCTTTACACAGATACGCAGTATTTT.

Only a few counts were recorded for this clone. The chain links TRBV5-4 to TRBJ2-7; D is undetermined. Germline CDR1 reads SGHNT; CDR2 reads YYREEE (reference sequence). V dropped 2 bases and J dropped 2 bases, with 2 bases sitting between them. This CDR3 contains 11 residues. As DNA, the CDR3 is TGTGCCAGCAGCTTTCCCTACGAGCAGTACTTC. Protein sequence: CASSFPYEQYF.

This clone was recorded a few times. The rearrangement joins TRBV11-2 to TRBJ2-5; 10 nucleotides match TRBD2. The germline gives CDR1 SGHAT, CDR2 FQNNGV. The J segment lost 5 bases and the V segment lost 2 bases, leaving 11 bases of the junction unmatched. The CDR3 loop spans 17 amino acids. This CDR3 is CASSLTGVAGGRETQYF. The CDR3 DNA reads TGTGCCAGCAGCTTAACGGGAGTAGCGGGGGGCCGGGAGACCCAGTACTTC. Filled out from reference TRBV11-2 and TRBJ2-5, the complete variable domain reads EAGVAQSPRYKIIEKRQSVAFWCNPISGHATLYWYQQILGQGPKLLIQFQNNGVVDDSQLPKDRFSAERLKGVDSTLKIQPAKLEDSAVYLCASSLTGVAGGRETQYFGPGTRLLVL.

This CDR3 reads CASSLAGGFLKLDEQFF. Here the CDR3 DNA reads TGTGCCAGCAGCTTAGCGGGGGGTTTCTTAAAGTTGGATGAGCAGTTCTTC. The rearrangement links TRBV7-9 to TRBJ2-1; maybe TRBD2 (6 bases). Germline V gives CDR1 SEHNR, CDR2 FQNEAQ (reference sequence). The CDR3 is 17 amino acids. Trimming cost V 0 bases and J 8 bases, with 20 bases left between them.